This is a list of T cell receptor beta chains from one sample in a study of technical replicates of blood from a few donors. Some clones are missing from TCRdb's copy, which holds only in-frame ones; the method was immunoSEQ multiplex PCR. The sample lists tens of thousands of clones; 80% to 95% were seen once. Sequencing was done on a sample of T cells isolated from PBMCs. Receptor source: a human donor in good health. Both conserved end residues are part of each CDR3. D genes are given only for firm matches. Size values are once, few and many counts, or a class for expanded clones, and some rows have none.

clone_size	v_call	d_call	j_call	cdr3_aa	cdr3_nt
.	TRBV27	.	TRBJ2-7	CASSLRDTLEQYF	TGTGCCAGCAGTCTCCGGGACACCTTAGAGCAGTACTTC
few	TRBV6-5	TRBD1	TRBJ2-1	CASSYPGQGKSNEQFF	TGTGCCAGCAGTTACCCTGGACAGGGCAAGAGCAATGAGCAGTTCTTC
few	TRBV29-1	TRBD1	TRBJ2-1	CSVGTGGRNEQFF	TGCAGCGTTGGGACAGGGGGTAGGAATGAGCAGTTCTTC
.	TRBV5-3	.	TRBJ2-7	CARSSGLYEQYF	TGTGCCAGAAGCTCCGGGTTATACGAGCAGTACTTC
.	TRBV5-1	.	TRBJ2-7	CASSLGQGKTYEQYF	TGCGCCAGCAGCTTGGGGCAGGGTAAAACCTACGAGCAGTACTTC
.	TRBV9	.	TRBJ1-2	CASHDSVLPRQGYTF	TGTGCCAGCCACGATTCAGTTTTACCGAGGCAAGGCTACACCTTC
.	TRBV13	.	TRBJ1-3	CASSSGGRGNTIYF	TGTGCCAGCAGCTCCGGGGGGCGCGGAAACACCATATATTTT
few	TRBV5-1	TRBD2	TRBJ2-5	CASSYGTSQETQYF	TGCGCCAGCAGCTACGGGACTAGCCAAGAGACCCAGTACTTC
.	TRBV7-8	.	TRBJ2-3	CASSLGDILLFYTDTQYF	TGTGCCAGCAGCTTAGGCGATATCTTACTCTTCTACACAGATACGCAGTATTTT
.	TRBV5-1	.	TRBJ2-7	CASSLSGTNYEQYF	TGCGCCAGCAGCTTGTCCGGGACAAACTACGAGCAGTACTTC
few	TRBV7-9	.	TRBJ2-2	CASSLGGYTGELFF	TGTGCCAGCAGCTTAGGAGGGTACACCGGGGAGCTGTTTTTT
few	TRBV4-2	TRBD1	TRBJ1-1	CASSPEVQGAGSEAFF	TGTGCCAGCAGCCCAGAGGTCCAGGGGGCCGGGTCTGAAGCTTTCTTT
.	TRBV11-2	TRBD1	TRBJ1-1	CASSLDRDQAFF	TGTGCCAGCAGCTTGGACAGGGATCAAGCTTTCTTT
.	TRBV18	TRBD2	TRBJ2-7	CASSPPGTIRPYEQYF	TGTGCCAGCTCACCACCGGGGACTATAAGGCCCTACGAGCAGTACTTC